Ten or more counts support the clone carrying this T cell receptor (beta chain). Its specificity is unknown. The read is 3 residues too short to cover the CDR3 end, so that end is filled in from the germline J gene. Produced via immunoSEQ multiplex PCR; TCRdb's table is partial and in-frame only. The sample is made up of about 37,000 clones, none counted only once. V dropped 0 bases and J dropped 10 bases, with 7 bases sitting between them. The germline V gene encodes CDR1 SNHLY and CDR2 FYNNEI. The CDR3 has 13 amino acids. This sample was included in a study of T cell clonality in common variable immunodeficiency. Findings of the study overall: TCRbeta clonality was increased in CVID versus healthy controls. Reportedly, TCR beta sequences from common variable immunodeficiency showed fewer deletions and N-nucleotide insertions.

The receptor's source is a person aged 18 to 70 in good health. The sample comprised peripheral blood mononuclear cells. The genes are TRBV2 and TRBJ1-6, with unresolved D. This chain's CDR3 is CASSEALGSPLHF. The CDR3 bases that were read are TGTGCCAGCAGTGAAGCCCTCGGGTCACCC.